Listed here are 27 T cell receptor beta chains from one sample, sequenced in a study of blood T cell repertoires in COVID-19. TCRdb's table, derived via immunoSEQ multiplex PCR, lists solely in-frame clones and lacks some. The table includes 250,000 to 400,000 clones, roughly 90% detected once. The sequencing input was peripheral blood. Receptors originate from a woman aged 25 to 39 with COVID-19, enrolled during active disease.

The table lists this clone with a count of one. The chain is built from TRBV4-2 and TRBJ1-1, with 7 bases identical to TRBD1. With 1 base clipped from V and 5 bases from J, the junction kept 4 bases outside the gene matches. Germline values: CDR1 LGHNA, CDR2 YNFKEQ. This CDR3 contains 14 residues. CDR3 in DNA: TGTGCCAGCAGCCAAGGACAGGGAGCAACTGAAGCTTTCTTT. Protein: CASSQGQGATEAFF.

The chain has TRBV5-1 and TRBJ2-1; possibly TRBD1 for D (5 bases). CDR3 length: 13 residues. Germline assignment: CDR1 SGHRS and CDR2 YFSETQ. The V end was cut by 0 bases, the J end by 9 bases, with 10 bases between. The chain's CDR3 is CASSLEGQFEQFF. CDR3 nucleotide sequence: TGCGCCAGCAGCTTGGAGGGGCAATTTGAGCAGTTCTTC.

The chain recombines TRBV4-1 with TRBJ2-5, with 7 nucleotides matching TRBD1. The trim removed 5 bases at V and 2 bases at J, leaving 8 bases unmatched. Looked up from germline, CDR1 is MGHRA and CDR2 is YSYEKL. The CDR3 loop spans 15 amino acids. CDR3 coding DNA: TGCGCCAGCAGCACCCGACAGGGAAAACAAGAGACCCAGTACTTC. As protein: CASSTRQGKQETQYF.

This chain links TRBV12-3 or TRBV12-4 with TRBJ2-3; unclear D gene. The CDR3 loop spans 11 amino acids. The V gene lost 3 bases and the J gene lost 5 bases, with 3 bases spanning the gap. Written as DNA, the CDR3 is TGTGCCAGCAGTTTTCTAGATACGCAGTATTTT. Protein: CASSFLDTQYF.

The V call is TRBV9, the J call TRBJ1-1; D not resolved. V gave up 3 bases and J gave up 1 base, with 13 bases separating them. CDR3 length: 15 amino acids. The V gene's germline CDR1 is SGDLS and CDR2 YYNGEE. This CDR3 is CASSEEPGSNTEAFF. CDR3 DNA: TGTGCCAGCAGCGAAGAGCCGGGATCGAACACTGAAGCTTTCTTT.

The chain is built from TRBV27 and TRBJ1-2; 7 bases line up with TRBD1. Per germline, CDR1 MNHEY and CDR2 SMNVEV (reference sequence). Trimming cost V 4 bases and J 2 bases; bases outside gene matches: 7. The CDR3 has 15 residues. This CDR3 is CASSSPGQTNYGYTF. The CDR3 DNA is TGTGCCAGCAGTTCTCCGGGACAGACGAACTATGGCTACACCTTC.

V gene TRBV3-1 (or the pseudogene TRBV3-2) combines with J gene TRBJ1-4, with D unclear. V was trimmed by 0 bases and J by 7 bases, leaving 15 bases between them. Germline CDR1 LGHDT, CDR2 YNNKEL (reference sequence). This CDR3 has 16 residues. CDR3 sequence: CASSQEGKGGSEKLFF. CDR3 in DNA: TGTGCCAGCAGCCAAGAAGGAAAAGGCGGAAGTGAAAAACTGTTTTTT.

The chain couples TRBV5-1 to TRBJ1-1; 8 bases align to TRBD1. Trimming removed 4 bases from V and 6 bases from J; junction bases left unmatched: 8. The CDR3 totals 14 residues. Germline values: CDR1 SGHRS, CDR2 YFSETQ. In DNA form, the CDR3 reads TGCGCCAGCAGCGTGACAGGGGCCAGCCCTGAAGCTTTCTTT. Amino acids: CASSVTGASPEAFF. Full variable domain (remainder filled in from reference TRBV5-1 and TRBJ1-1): KAGVTQTPRYLIKTRGQQVTLSCSPISGHRSVSWYQQTPGQGLQFLFEYFSETQRNKGNFPGRFSGRQFSNSRSEMNVSTLELGDSALYLCASSVTGASPEAFFGQGTRLTVV.

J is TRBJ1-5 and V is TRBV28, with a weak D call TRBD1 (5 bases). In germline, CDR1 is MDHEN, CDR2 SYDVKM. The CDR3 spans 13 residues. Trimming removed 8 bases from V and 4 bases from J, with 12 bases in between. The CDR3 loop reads CASRPQGNQPQHF. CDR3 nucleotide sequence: TGTGCCAGCCGCCCCCAGGGAAATCAGCCCCAGCATTTT.

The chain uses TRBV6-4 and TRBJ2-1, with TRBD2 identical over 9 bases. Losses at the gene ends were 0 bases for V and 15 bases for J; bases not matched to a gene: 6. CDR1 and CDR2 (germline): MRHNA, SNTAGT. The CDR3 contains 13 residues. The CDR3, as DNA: TGTGCCAGCAGTGACTCGCGGGAGGGACGTGTGTTCTTC. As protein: CASSDSREGRVFF.

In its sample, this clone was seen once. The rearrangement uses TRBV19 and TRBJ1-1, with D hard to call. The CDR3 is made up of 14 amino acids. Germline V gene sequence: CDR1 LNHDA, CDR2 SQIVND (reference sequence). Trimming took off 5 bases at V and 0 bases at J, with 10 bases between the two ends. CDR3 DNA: TGTGCCAGTAGTGTCGAGGCCTTGAACACTGAAGCTTTCTTT. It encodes CASSVEALNTEAFF.

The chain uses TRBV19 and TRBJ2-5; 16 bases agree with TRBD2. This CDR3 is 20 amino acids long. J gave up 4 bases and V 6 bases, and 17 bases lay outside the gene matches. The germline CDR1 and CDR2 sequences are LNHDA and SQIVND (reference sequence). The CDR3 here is CASSPVPGGLAGGTRETQYF. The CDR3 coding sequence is TGTGCCAGTAGCCCCGTCCCTGGGGGACTAGCGGGAGGGACCCGAGAGACCCAGTACTTC.

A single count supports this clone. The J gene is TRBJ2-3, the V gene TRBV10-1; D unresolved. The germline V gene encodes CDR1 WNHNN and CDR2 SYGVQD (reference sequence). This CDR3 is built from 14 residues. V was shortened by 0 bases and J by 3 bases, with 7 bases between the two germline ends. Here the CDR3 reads CASSESPVTDTQYF. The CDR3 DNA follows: TGCGCCAGCAGTGAGTCCCCTGTGACAGATACGCAGTATTTT.

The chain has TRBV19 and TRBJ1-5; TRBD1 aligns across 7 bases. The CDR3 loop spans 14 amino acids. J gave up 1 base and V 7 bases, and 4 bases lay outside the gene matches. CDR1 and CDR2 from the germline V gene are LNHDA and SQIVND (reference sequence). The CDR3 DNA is TGTGCCAGTACCACACAGGGGAGCAATCAGCCCCAGCATTTT. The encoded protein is CASTTQGSNQPQHF. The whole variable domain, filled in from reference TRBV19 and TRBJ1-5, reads DGGITQSPKYLFRKEGQNVTLSCEQNLNHDAMYWYRQDPGQGLRLIYYSQIVNDFQKGDIAEGYSVSREKKESFPLTVTSAQKNPTAFYLCASTTQGSNQPQHFGDGTRLSIL.

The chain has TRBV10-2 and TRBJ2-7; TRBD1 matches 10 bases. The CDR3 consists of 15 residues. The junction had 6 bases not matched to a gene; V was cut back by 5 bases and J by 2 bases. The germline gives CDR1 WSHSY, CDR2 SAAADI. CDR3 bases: TGCGCCAGCAGTCCCAGGGACAGGGGCACCTACGAGCAGTACTTC. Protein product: CASSPRDRGTYEQYF.

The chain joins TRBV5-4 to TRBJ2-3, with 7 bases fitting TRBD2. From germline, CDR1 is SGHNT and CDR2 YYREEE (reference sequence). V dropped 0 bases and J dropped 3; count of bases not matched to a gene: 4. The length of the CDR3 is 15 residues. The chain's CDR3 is CASSLEAGVTDTQYF. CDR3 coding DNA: TGTGCCAGCAGCTTGGAGGCGGGAGTTACAGATACGCAGTATTTT.

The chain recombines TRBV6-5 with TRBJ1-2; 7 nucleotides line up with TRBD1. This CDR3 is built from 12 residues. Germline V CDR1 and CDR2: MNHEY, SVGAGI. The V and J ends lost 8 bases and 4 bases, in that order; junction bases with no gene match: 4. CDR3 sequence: CASGDSGYGYTF. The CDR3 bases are TGTGCCAGCGGGGACAGTGGCTATGGCTACACCTTC.

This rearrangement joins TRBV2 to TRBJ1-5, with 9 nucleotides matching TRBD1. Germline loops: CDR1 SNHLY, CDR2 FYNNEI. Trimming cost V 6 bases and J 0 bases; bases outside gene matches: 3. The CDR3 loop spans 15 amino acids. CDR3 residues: CASRGDRVSNQPQHF. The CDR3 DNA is TGTGCCAGCAGGGGGGACAGGGTTAGCAATCAGCCCCAGCATTTT.

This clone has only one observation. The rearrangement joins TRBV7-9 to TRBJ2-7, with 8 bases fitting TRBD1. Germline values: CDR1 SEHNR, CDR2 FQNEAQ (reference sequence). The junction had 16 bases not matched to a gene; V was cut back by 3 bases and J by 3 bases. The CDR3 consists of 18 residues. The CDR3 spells CASSFRTGSVPRSYEQYF. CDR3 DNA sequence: TGTGCCAGCAGCTTTCGGACAGGGAGTGTTCCGCGGAGCTACGAGCAGTACTTC.

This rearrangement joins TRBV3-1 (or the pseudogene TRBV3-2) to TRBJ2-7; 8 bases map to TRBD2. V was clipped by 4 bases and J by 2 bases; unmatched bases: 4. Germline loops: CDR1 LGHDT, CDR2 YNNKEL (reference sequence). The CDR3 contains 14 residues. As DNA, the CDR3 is TGTGCCAGCAGCCCCCGGGGGGGGGCCTACGAGCAGTACTTC. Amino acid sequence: CASSPRGGAYEQYF.

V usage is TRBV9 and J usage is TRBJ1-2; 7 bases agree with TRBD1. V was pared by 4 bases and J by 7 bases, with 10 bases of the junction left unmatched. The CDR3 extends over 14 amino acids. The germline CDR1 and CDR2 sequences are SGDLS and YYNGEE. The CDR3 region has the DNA TGTGCCAGCAGCCCCACGACAGGGTCCATTGGCTACACCTTC. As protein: CASSPTTGSIGYTF.

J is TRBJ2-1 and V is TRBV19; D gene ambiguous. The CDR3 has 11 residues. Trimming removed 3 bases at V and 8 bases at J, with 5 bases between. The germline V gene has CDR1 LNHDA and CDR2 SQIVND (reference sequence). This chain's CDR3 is CASSIRDEQFF. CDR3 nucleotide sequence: TGTGCCAGTAGTATCCGCGATGAGCAGTTCTTC.

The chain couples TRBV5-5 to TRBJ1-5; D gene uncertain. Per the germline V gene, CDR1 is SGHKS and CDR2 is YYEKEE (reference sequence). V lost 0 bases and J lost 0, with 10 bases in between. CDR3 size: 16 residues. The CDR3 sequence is CASSLAPGNSNQPQHF. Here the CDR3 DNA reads TGTGCCAGCAGCTTGGCCCCCGGGAATAGCAATCAGCCCCAGCATTTT.

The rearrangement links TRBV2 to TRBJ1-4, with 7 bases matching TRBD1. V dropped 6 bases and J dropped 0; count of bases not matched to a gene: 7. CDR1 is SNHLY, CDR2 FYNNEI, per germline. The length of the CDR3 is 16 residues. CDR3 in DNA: TGTGCCAGCAGACTGACAGGGATTACAACTAATGAAAAACTGTTTTTT. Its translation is CASRLTGITTNEKLFF.

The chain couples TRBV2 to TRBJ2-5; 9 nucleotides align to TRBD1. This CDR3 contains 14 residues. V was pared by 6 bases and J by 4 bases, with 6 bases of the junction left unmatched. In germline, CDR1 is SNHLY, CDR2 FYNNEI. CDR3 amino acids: CASSYRGQGETQYF. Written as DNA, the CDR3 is TGTGCCAGCAGCTACAGGGGGCAAGGAGAGACCCAGTACTTC.

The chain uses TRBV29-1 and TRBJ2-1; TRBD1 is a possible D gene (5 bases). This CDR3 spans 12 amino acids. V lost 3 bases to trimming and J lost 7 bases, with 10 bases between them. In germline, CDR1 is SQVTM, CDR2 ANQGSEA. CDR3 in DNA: TGCAGCGTTGAGACAGTCGTGAATGAGCAGTTCTTC. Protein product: CSVETVVNEQFF.

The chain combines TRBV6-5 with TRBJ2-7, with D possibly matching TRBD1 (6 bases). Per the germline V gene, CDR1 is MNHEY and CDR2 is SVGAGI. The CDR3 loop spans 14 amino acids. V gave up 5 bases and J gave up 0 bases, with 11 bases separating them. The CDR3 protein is CASSNRATSYEQYF. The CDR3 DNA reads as TGTGCCAGCAGTAACAGGGCCACCTCCTACGAGCAGTACTTC.